The present T cell receptor (beta chain) was sequenced within a study of vaccination and CD4 T cells after COVID-19. Study-wide results and caveats: Spike mono-reactivity was the property of 304 of 307 vaccine-specific clones in convalescent patients.

With regard to this clonotype: Its antigen is not known.

Treatment: roughly 10-day PBMC culture with coronavirus spike peptide pools or control peptides (ViraFEST assay). The Oncomine TCR Beta short-read assay sequenced DNA from cultured CD4+ T cells. TCRdb re-called the PCR reads through MiXCR, storing one row per CDR3 protein. The repertoire holds about 9,700 distinct CDR3 sequences, with 70% as singletons. V dropped 3 bases and J dropped 6 bases, with 8 bases sitting between them. Germline V CDR1 and CDR2: DFQATT, SNEGSKA (reference sequence). CDR3 size: 12 residues. Sequencing was performed on CD4+ T cells from blood, cultured in vitro. The receptor comes from a human donor who had recovered from COVID-19. The chain employs TRBV20-1 and TRBJ2-2; D ambiguous. CDR3 sequence (DNA): TGCAGTGCTAGCAGTCGGGCCGGGGAGCTGTTTTTT. This gives the protein CSASSRAGELFF.